Below, 32 T cell receptor beta chains from the same sample are listed, as sequenced in a study of beta chain features in type 1 diabetes. Expressed TCRB transcripts were sequenced because the isolated RNA had all been reverse transcribed beforehand. Only in-frame clones appear in the TCRdb table, and some are missing; sequencing was by immunoSEQ multiplex PCR. Among 600,000 to 650,000 clones listed, around 15% were seen once. Sequencing was carried out using naive CD4+ T cells from blood. These receptors all come from a man aged 18 to 30 in good health.

This clone has more than one count but fewer than ten. The same CDR3 is also encoded by other DNA sequences in this sample. The rearrangement joins TRBV7-9 to TRBJ2-7; no firm D call. Trimming left V 1 base short and J 2 bases short, with 9 bases between. From germline, CDR1 is SEHNR and CDR2 FQNEAQ (reference sequence). This CDR3 comprises 14 residues. The DNA for the CDR3 is TGTGCCAGCAGCTTAGTGGGGTCCCCCTACGAGCAGTACTTC. It translates to CASSLVGSPYEQYF.

The chain has TRBV27 and TRBJ1-6; D not certain. CDR3 length: 13 amino acids. Germline V gene data show CDR1 as MNHEY and CDR2 as SMNVEV (reference sequence). With 2 bases removed from V and 7 bases from J, the gap between germline ends came to 6 bases. CDR3 sequence reads: CASSLPGNSPLHF. The CDR3 DNA is TGTGCCAGCAGTTTACCAGGAAATTCACCCCTCCACTTT.

The CDR3 protein is CASSPTVGGKNTEAFF. As DNA, the CDR3 is TGTGCCAGCTCACCAACTGTCGGGGGGAAGAACACTGAAGCTTTCTTT. The chain has TRBV18 and TRBJ1-1, with D perhaps matching TRBD1 (5 bases). CDR3 length: 16 amino acids. Germline V gives CDR1 KGHSH, CDR2 LQKENI. The V gene lost 2 bases and the J gene lost 1 base, with 14 bases spanning the gap. The entire variable domain, with the rest obtained from reference TRBV18 and TRBJ1-1, is as follows: NAGVMQNPRHLVRRRGQEARLRCSPMKGHSHVYWYRQLPEEGLKFMVYLQKENIIDESGMPKERFSAEFPKEGPSILRIQQVVRGDSAAYFCASSPTVGGKNTEAFFGQGTRLTVV.

The rearrangement links TRBV5-1 to TRBJ2-5; no reliable D call. V was trimmed by 4 bases and J by 3 bases, leaving 16 bases between them. Germline lookup yields CDR1 SGHRS and CDR2 YFSETQ. This CDR3 comprises 15 residues. CDR3 coding DNA: TGCGCCAGCAGCCTCGAACCCCACCAAAAAGAGACCCAGTACTTC. This gives the protein CASSLEPHQKETQYF.

This rearrangement joins TRBV12-5 to TRBJ2-1, with 13 bases identical to TRBD2. J lost 7 bases, V lost 0 bases, and 9 bases had no gene match. Germline V gene lookup returns CDR1 LGHNT and CDR2 FRNRAP. The CDR3 runs 18 residues. The DNA of the CDR3 is TGTGCTAGTGGTTTGGTAATGGGAAGGACTAGCGGGAGAAATGAGCAGTTCTTC. The encoded protein is CASGLVMGRTSGRNEQFF.

This clone was picked up a small number of times. The chain combines TRBV7-6 with TRBJ2-5; the D is unclear. Between the trimmed V and J ends, which lost 2 bases and 9 bases, there was a span of 10 bases. Germline lookup yields CDR1 SGHVS and CDR2 FNYEAQ. This CDR3 spans 12 amino acids. The CDR3 loop reads CASSLPLAAQYF. CDR3 bases: TGTGCCAGCAGCTTACCCCTCGCGGCCCAGTACTTC.

The chain combines TRBV29-1 with TRBJ1-2; TRBD1 is a possible D gene (6 bases). V lost 5 bases and J 0 bases, leaving 13 bases between the germline ends. The CDR3 is 14 residues long. Per the germline V gene, CDR1 is SQVTM and CDR2 is ANQGSEA. The CDR3 here is CSVLGGLTNYGYTF. The CDR3 DNA sequence: TGCAGCGTTCTTGGGGGGCTAACTAACTATGGCTACACCTTC. Together with reference TRBV29-1 and TRBJ1-2, the CDR3 gives the full variable domain: SAVISQKPSRDICQRGTSLTIQCQVDSQVTMMFWYRQQPGQSLTLIATANQGSEATYESGFVIDKFPISRPNLTFSTLTVSNMSPEDSSIYLCSVLGGLTNYGYTFGSGTRLTVV.

A note on this clone: Other DNA sequences from this sample encode an identical CDR3 as well. The chain links TRBV9 to TRBJ2-3; 12 bases match TRBD2. This CDR3 spans 18 amino acids. The germline gives CDR1 SGDLS, CDR2 YYNGEE. V lost 4 bases, J lost 0 bases, and 9 bases stayed unmatched. The CDR3 loop is CASSPRSSGGVSTDTQYF. The CDR3 bases are TGTGCCAGCAGCCCCCGGTCTAGCGGGGGGGTAAGCACAGATACGCAGTATTTT.

The CDR3: CASSQDPYLGPSSTDTQYF. The CDR3 bases are TGCGCCAGCAGCCAAGATCCTTACCTCGGGCCGTCTAGCACAGATACGCAGTATTTT. This chain links TRBV4-1 with TRBJ2-3; D not resolved. From germline, CDR1 is MGHRA and CDR2 YSYEKL. This CDR3 has 19 residues. Trimming took 0 bases from V and 0 from J, leaving 19 bases between them.

The J gene is TRBJ2-7, the V gene TRBV4-3; maybe TRBD1 (6 bases). Trimming left V 6 bases short and J 2 bases short, with 17 bases between. The CDR3 length is 15 residues. Germline V CDR1 and CDR2: LGHNA, YSLEER. The CDR3 DNA reads TGCGCCAGCAGGACAGGTGCCATAGGGGCCTACGAGCAGTACTTC. Translation: CASRTGAIGAYEQYF.

This clone was seen more than once but under ten times. The chain is built from TRBV10-3 and TRBJ2-3; weak D call: TRBD2 (5 bases). The CDR3 totals 10 residues. Between the trimmed V and J ends, which lost 8 bases and 6 bases, there was a span of 6 bases. CDR1 and CDR2 (germline): ENHRY, SYGVKD. This CDR3 is CAIGGDTQYF. CDR3 bases: TGTGCCATCGGCGGGGATACGCAGTATTTT.

This chain joins TRBV18 and TRBJ2-2, with D unresolved. The germline CDR1 and CDR2 sequences are KGHSH and LQKENI. Trimming cost V 2 bases and J 6 bases, with 10 bases left between them. The CDR3 has 14 amino acids. The CDR3 here is CASSPSRLAGELFF. CDR3 DNA sequence: TGTGCCAGCTCACCATCCAGGCTCGCCGGGGAGCTGTTTTTT.

The CDR3 nucleotides read TGTGCCAGTAGCTGGACAGCGCCTAATGGCTACACCTTC. This gives the protein CASSWTAPNGYTF. The chain combines TRBV19 with TRBJ1-2, with a tentative D call TRBD1 (6 bases). Trimming shortened V by 6 bases and J by 6 bases, and 14 bases separated the two germline ends. Germline V gives CDR1 LNHDA, CDR2 SQIVND (reference sequence). CDR3 length: 13 amino acids.

The chain combines TRBV4-2 with TRBJ2-5; no clear D. This CDR3 is 15 amino acids long. V lost 2 bases and J 3 bases, leaving 13 bases between the germline ends. CDR1 is LGHNA and CDR2 is YNFKEQ in the germline V gene. The CDR3 loop reads CASSQSGGWEETQYF. The DNA of the CDR3 is TGTGCCAGCAGCCAATCCGGTGGTTGGGAAGAGACCCAGTACTTC.

This chain connects TRBV10-3 to TRBJ1-1, with TRBD1 identical over 9 bases. The CDR3 totals 15 residues. With 6 bases clipped from V and 3 bases from J, the junction kept 8 bases outside the gene matches. Germline V gene lookup returns CDR1 ENHRY and CDR2 SYGVKD. CDR3 residues: CAIRSQGAMDTEAFF. Here the CDR3 DNA reads TGTGCCATCAGGTCACAGGGGGCAATGGACACTGAAGCTTTCTTT.

In this sample, this clone turned up a few times. The rearrangement uses TRBV4-3 and TRBJ2-7; D remains ambiguous. Germline CDR1 LGHNA, CDR2 YSLEER. The CDR3 is made up of 16 amino acids. V lost 4 bases and J 3 bases, leaving 19 bases between the germline ends. CDR3 sequence: CASSRKTRVEIYEQYF. CDR3 nucleotides: TGCGCCAGCAGCCGGAAAACTCGTGTAGAGATCTACGAGCAGTACTTC.

This clone was seen more than once but under ten times. This rearrangement joins TRBV7-8 to TRBJ1-2, with 8 bases that match TRBD1. Germline loops: CDR1 SGHVS, CDR2 FQNEAQ. CDR3 length: 14 residues. V lost 5 bases and J lost 2; bases outside the gene matches: 4. For the CDR3, the DNA is TGTGCCAGCAGCATCAACAGGGGGAACTATGGCTACACCTTC. It encodes CASSINRGNYGYTF.

In its sample, this clone was seen a few times. The rearrangement links TRBV7-9 to TRBJ1-4, with D perhaps TRBD1 (5 bases). In germline, CDR1 is SEHNR, CDR2 FQNEAQ (reference sequence). Deletions cut 1 base from V and 7 bases from J, with 7 bases between. The CDR3 runs to 13 residues. The CDR3 loop is CASSLGGVEKLFF. DNA for the CDR3: TGTGCCAGCAGCTTAGGAGGGGTTGAAAAACTGTTTTTT.

The chain links TRBV4-3 to TRBJ1-2; TRBD1 is a possible D gene (5 bases). The CDR3 runs 13 residues. Per germline, CDR1 LGHNA and CDR2 YSLEER. Trimming removed 1 base at V and 4 bases at J, with 7 bases between. The CDR3 spells CASSQVRGYGYTF. The CDR3 DNA sequence: TGCGCCAGCAGCCAAGTAAGGGGCTATGGCTACACCTTC.

This clone was detected a few times. In the same sample, other DNA sequences code for this CDR3. The genes are TRBV9 and TRBJ1-1, with a possible D match to TRBD1 (5 bases). The germline CDR1 and CDR2 sequences are SGDLS and YYNGEE. With 0 bases removed from V and 5 bases from J, the gap between germline ends came to 11 bases. The CDR3 length is 14 residues. The CDR3 protein is CASSVVGGNTEAFF. CDR3 nucleotides: TGTGCCAGCAGCGTAGTCGGGGGGAATACTGAAGCTTTCTTT.

The table lists this clone with a few counts. The chain has TRBV4-3 and TRBJ1-3; D is ambiguous. Germline lookup yields CDR1 LGHNA and CDR2 YSLEER. The CDR3 contains 14 residues. The V end was cut by 0 bases, the J end by 4 bases, with 7 bases between. Written as DNA, the CDR3 is TGCGCCAGCAGCCAAGATATAAAGGGAAACACCATATATTTT. Its translation: CASSQDIKGNTIYF.

This clone has a handful of counts. The chain recombines TRBV7-9 with TRBJ2-1; no definite D call. Trimming removed 4 bases from V and 4 bases from J, with 14 bases in between. The germline V gene has CDR1 SEHNR and CDR2 FQNEAQ (reference sequence). CDR3 length: 15 residues. The CDR3 here is CASSWHREQYNEQFF. The CDR3, as DNA: TGTGCCAGCAGCTGGCACAGAGAACAATACAATGAGCAGTTCTTC.

This clone was seen only a few times. J is TRBJ1-5 and V is TRBV4-3, with 8 positions matching TRBD1. Looked up from germline, CDR1 is LGHNA and CDR2 is YSLEER. The CDR3 length is 15 residues. V trimming: 1 base; J trimming: 2 bases; junction bases outside the gene matches: 1. CDR3 sequence (DNA): TGCGCCAGCAGCCAAGGGGGACAGGGCAATCAGCCCCAGCATTTT. It specifies CASSQGGQGNQPQHF.

The genes are TRBV7-3 and TRBJ1-2; no clear D gene. This CDR3 has 15 residues. The V gene lost 5 bases and the J gene lost 4 bases, with 17 bases spanning the gap. CDR1 SGHTA and CDR2 FQGTGA come from the germline V gene. CDR3: CASSQTPGGLYGYTF. In DNA, the CDR3 is TGTGCCAGCAGCCAGACACCTGGAGGTCTCTATGGCTACACCTTC.

This clone was counted only a few times. The V and J genes are TRBV5-4 and TRBJ2-7; no firm D call. The CDR3 contains 14 residues. The germline V gene has CDR1 SGHNT and CDR2 YYREEE (reference sequence). The V end lost 0 bases, the J end lost 2 bases, and 9 bases lay between the germline ends. CDR3 in DNA: TGTGCCAGCAGCTTGGGGGCAGTCACCTACGAGCAGTACTTC. It is translated as CASSLGAVTYEQYF.

The chain combines TRBV19 with TRBJ1-2, with 7 positions matching TRBD1. The CDR3 is made up of 12 amino acids. Germline V gives CDR1 LNHDA, CDR2 SQIVND (reference sequence). The trim removed 5 bases at V and 8 bases at J, leaving 5 bases unmatched. The CDR3 region is CASSEDRLGYTF. CDR3 nucleotide sequence: TGTGCCAGTAGTGAGGACAGGCTCGGCTACACCTTC.

The chain links TRBV29-1 to TRBJ2-6, with D unclear. Germline V gene lookup returns CDR1 SQVTM and CDR2 ANQGSEA. This CDR3 spans 15 amino acids. With 0 bases removed from V and 0 bases from J, the gap between germline ends came to 6 bases. CDR3 DNA: TGCAGCGTTGAAGACGTTGGCTCTGGGGCCAACGTCCTGACTTTC. Protein product: CSVEDVGSGANVLTF. The complete variable domain, with remaining parts taken from reference TRBV29-1 and TRBJ2-6, reads SAVISQKPSRDICQRGTSLTIQCQVDSQVTMMFWYRQQPGQSLTLIATANQGSEATYESGFVIDKFPISRPNLTFSTLTVSNMSPEDSSIYLCSVEDVGSGANVLTFGAGSRLTVL.

This clone was counted only a few times. The CDR3 nucleotides read TGCGCCAGCAGCTTGGGTGGGACAGTGGATGAAAAACTGTTTTTT. Protein: CASSLGGTVDEKLFF. The rearrangement links TRBV5-1 to TRBJ1-4; 7 nucleotides agree with TRBD1. The germline V gene encodes CDR1 SGHRS and CDR2 YFSETQ. V trimming: 0 bases; J trimming: 6 bases; junction bases outside the gene matches: 5. The CDR3 consists of 15 residues.

V is TRBV7-9 and J is TRBJ1-2, with D possibly being TRBD1 (6 bases). V was trimmed by 11 bases and J by 4 bases, leaving 14 bases between them. The germline V gene encodes CDR1 SEHNR and CDR2 FQNEAQ (reference sequence). The CDR3 is 12 residues long. In DNA form, the CDR3 reads TGTGCCCCCGGGGGCAGCTCCTATGGCTACACCTTC. This sequence encodes CAPGGSSYGYTF. Looking up the rest from reference TRBV7-9 and TRBJ1-2 gives the full variable domain: DTGVSQNPRHKITKRGQNVTFRCDPISEHNRLYWYRQTLGQGPEFLTYFQNEAQLEKSRLLSDRFSAERPKGSFSTLEIQRTEQGDSAMYLCAPGGSSYGYTFGSGTRLTVV.

This chain joins TRBV7-2 and TRBJ2-7; TRBD2 agrees at 9 bases. The CDR3 sequence is 14 residues long. V trimming: 1 base; J trimming: 6 bases; junction bases outside the gene matches: 4. Germline V gene lookup returns CDR1 SGHTA and CDR2 FQGNSA. This chain's CDR3 is CASSLVRAGGEQYF. As DNA, the CDR3 is TGTGCCAGCAGCTTAGTAAGAGCGGGGGGCGAGCAGTACTTC.

This clone was observed once. V is TRBV5-1 and J is TRBJ1-1; weak D call: TRBD1 (5 bases). The CDR3 spans 15 residues. Germline values: CDR1 SGHRS, CDR2 YFSETQ. Trimming took off 0 bases at V and 4 bases at J, with 13 bases between the two ends. The CDR3 loop reads CASSLAGQGTTEAFF. DNA for the CDR3: TGCGCCAGCAGCTTGGCCGGGCAGGGTACCACTGAAGCTTTCTTT.

This clone has just a few counts. V is TRBV9 and J is TRBJ1-1, with 8 bases fitting TRBD1. Per germline, CDR1 SGDLS and CDR2 YYNGEE. The CDR3 loop spans 16 amino acids. Trimming at V came to 4 bases and at J to 0 bases, leaving 8 bases not matched to a gene. CDR3 sequence: CASSPRTGTMNTEAFF. CDR3 in DNA: TGTGCCAGCAGCCCCCGGACAGGGACTATGAACACTGAAGCTTTCTTT.